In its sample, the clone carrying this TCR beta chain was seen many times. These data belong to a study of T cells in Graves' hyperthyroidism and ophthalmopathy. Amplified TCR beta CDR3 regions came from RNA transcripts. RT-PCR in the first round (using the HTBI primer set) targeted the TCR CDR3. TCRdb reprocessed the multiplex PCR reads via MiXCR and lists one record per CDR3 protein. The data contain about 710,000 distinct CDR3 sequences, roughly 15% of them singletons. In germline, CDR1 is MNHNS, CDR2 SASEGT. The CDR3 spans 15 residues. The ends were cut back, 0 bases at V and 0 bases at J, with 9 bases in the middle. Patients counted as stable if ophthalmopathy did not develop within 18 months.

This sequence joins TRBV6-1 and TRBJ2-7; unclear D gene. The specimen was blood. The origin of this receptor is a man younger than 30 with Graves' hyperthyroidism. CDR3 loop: CASSEAPGLSYEQYF. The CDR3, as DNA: TGTGCCAGCAGTGAAGCGCCCGGCCTCTCCTACGAGCAGTACTTC.